The present TCR beta chain was sequenced within a study of shared clonotypes between healthy human individuals. Overall study findings and caveats: As a rule, naive subsets had a larger estimated richness than memory subsets.

Repertoires were generated with immunoSEQ multiplex PCR, while TCRdb's copy carries only in-frame clones and drops some. The data hold around 2.1 million clones, with more than 85% observed a single time. V was cut by 2 bases and J by 1 base, with 8 bases left in between. The CDR3 contains 14 residues. CDR1 is LNHDA and CDR2 is SQIVND in the germline V gene (reference sequence). Notes on this clone: Its matching antigen is unknown.

CD45RO negativity and positive selection for CCR7 defined naive CD8 cells, a population that excluded terminally differentiated effector memory CD45RA+ cells. Sequencing was done on a sample of naive CD8+ T cells from PBMCs. This clonotype was sampled from a man aged 18-30 years in good health. Some clones in this sample may be carry-over from other donors' samples. The gene calls are TRBV19 and TRBJ2-5; D unresolved. The chain's CDR3 is CASSIRLPQETQYF. The CDR3 DNA is TGTGCCAGTAGTATACGACTGCCCCAAGAGACCCAGTACTTC.